This TCR beta chain was recovered during a study of regulatory T cells in long-lasting Graves disease. Indicated time point: persistent/refractory GD, antithyroid drugs over 5 years with positive TRAb. With RNA extracted from PBMCs as input, the TCR library was made. Relying on iRepertoire HTBI primers and Arm-PCR of CDR3 regions, the team built TCR beta libraries. TCRdb re-derived calls from the multiplex PCR reads in MiXCR, one entry per CDR3 protein. The profile shows hundreds of thousands of distinct CDR3 sequences, roughly 21% of them singletons. This clonotype showed up many times. V gave up 2 bases and J gave up 4 bases, with 11 bases separating them. This CDR3 region has 14 residues.

Specimen: peripheral blood mononuclear cells (PBMCs), collected when the disease was refractory, from a patient treated with antithyroid drugs. The chain carries TRBV12-3 or TRBV12-4 and TRBJ1-1, with D unresolved. This receptor was identified in a female donor with Graves disease. CDR3 sequence (DNA): TGTGCCAGCAGTTTAAGGAGACCTTGCACTGAAGCTTTCTTT. It translates to CASSLRRPCTEAFF.